This T cell receptor beta chain was sequenced during a study of radiotherapy plus CTLA-4 blockade in lung cancer (dated by TCRdb to 2016 to 2019). Background for the entire study: Objective responses occurred in approximately 19% of enrolled patients, and over 30% achieved disease control.

About this clone: There is no known antigen for this receptor. Qualities for individual bases were not recorded, and no much larger clone is one base off.

Libraries were made using the immunoSEQ multiplex PCR assay. Entries here come from immuneACCESS through TCRdb and include only in-frame sequences with V and J called. Some clones fail to appear in such tables; in the studies checked, an unresolved V gene covers under half of the shortfall, and the cause of the remainder is unknown. Within this sample are about 38,000 clones, with about 86% of them counted one time only. Together, the top ten hold around a fifth of the sample. The study tested focal radiation therapy combined with CTLA-4 blockade (ipilimumab) in patients with chemo-refractory metastatic non-small-cell lung cancer. What the work shows at the level of the full study, not this receptor alone: Increased serum interferon-beta after radiation, together with early dynamic changes in blood T cell clones, were reported to be the strongest predictors of response. TCR clones derived from tumors expanded in peripheral blood after treatment with radiotherapy and ipilimumab.

Taken from cysteine to phenylalanine, the CDR3 has 17 residues. Only the CDR3 DNA is retained, 51 bases long and in frame from the first base. V lost 4 bases and J lost 3 bases; the stretch between them is 19 bases long. The germline V gene sets CDR1 to SGHTA and CDR2 to FQGNSA. The receptor chain draws on TRBV7-2 and TRBJ2-4; the D segment cannot be called with confidence. The receptor comes from a human donor with non-small cell lung cancer whose response to radiotherapy plus ipilimumab could not be evaluated. The sequences come from peripheral blood, collected from a patient treated with radiotherapy plus ipilimumab. In nucleotide form, the sequence is TGTGCCAGCAGCTCCGATAGAGCCTCCCTAGGCAAAAACATTCAGTACTTC. Translated, it gives CASSSDRASLGKNIQYF.